A few counts support the clone carrying this T cell receptor (beta chain). This entry belongs to a study of T-cell memory formation after mild COVID-19. Study-wide background: The two donors had largely donor-specific TCR clusters.

TCRdb passed the 5' RACE reads through MiXCR, listing each CDR3 protein once. The sample has a few hundred thousand distinct CDR3 sequences, roughly 15% seen once. Sequencing used PBMCs or a T cell subset sorted from them (not recorded which). The receptor was derived from a man aged 18-30 years who had mild COVID-19 (a few samples of this study predate the infection). Cell type and time point are not known.

The DNA for the CDR3 is TGCAGTGCTTCCGGGACAGGGGGCGGTGAGCAGTTCTTC. This codes for CSASGTGGGEQFF. The chain links TRBV20-1 to TRBJ2-1, with TRBD1 matching 12 bases. V shed 5 bases and J 9 bases; nucleotides not matched to a gene: 5. CDR3 length: 13 amino acids. Germline V gene lookup returns CDR1 DFQATT and CDR2 SNEGSKA (reference sequence).